The rows below give T cell receptor beta chains drawn from one sample of a study of T cell responses to AZD1222 COVID-19 vaccine. Here immunoSEQ multiplex PCR was the method, and the copy in TCRdb shows in-frame clones only, minus some. This sample has 100,000 to 120,000 clones, with around 90% found just once. Sequencing used peripheral blood, obtained 28 days after the second AZD1222 dose. These TCRs come from an adult who received the AZD1222 COVID-19 vaccine. The CDR3 runs from the conserved cysteine through the conserved F or W. The D gene is left open where the match is weak. Some rows have no size entry. The others give once, few or many, or a class for an expanded clone.

V gene	clone size	D gene	J gene	CDR3 protein	CDR3 DNA
TRBV7-8	.	TRBD2	TRBJ2-3	CASSVVAGTGTDTQYF	TGTGCCAGCAGCGTAGTAGCGGGGACCGGCACAGATACGCAGTATTTT
TRBV6-5	.	TRBD2	TRBJ2-3	CASRAGGSTDTQYF	TGTGCCAGCAGGGCGGGGGGGAGCACAGATACGCAGTATTTT
TRBV5-1	.	TRBD1	TRBJ2-4	CASSTGTGGVRNIQYF	TGCGCCAGCAGCACGGGGACAGGGGGAGTGAGGAACATTCAGTACTTC
TRBV5-1	once	TRBD2	TRBJ2-3	CASSFGLAGTDTQYF	TGCGCCAGCAGCTTTGGACTAGCGGGCACAGATACGCAGTATTTT
TRBV5-4	.	TRBD1	TRBJ1-2	CASSLAGQGALSGYGYTF	TGTGCCAGCAGCTTGGCCGGACAGGGGGCACTGTCAGGCTATGGCTACACCTTC
TRBV19	.	TRBD1	TRBJ1-2	CASSLVDRGGYTF	TGTGCCAGTAGCTTGGTGGACAGGGGTGGCTACACCTTC
TRBV19	.	.	TRBJ1-6	CASSIADNSPLHF	TGTGCCAGTAGTATCGCAGATAATTCACCCCTCCACTTT
TRBV25-1	.	TRBD1	TRBJ2-7	CASWDSNSYEQYF	TGTGCCAGCTGGGACAGTAACTCCTACGAGCAGTACTTC
TRBV4-1	.	.	TRBJ1-2	CASNRVRTATNYGYTF	TGCGCCAGCAATCGGGTCCGGACAGCTACTAACTATGGCTACACCTTC
TRBV2	.	.	TRBJ2-7	CASSEAHSTYEQYF	TGTGCCAGCAGTGAAGCACACAGCACCTACGAGCAGTACTTC
TRBV10-2	.	TRBD1	TRBJ1-5	CASSPGQLGNQPQHF	TGCGCCAGCAGCCCGGGACAGTTGGGCAATCAGCCCCAGCATTTT
TRBV28	.	.	TRBJ1-6	CASSGSSSYNSPLHF	TGTGCCTCAAGTGGTAGTAGCTCCTATAATTCACCCCTCCACTTT
TRBV7-2	.	.	TRBJ1-2	CASSLNSLRGYTF	TGTGCCAGCAGCTTAAACAGCTTGAGGGGCTACACCTTC
TRBV28	few	.	TRBJ1-3	CASSTVGGGGNTIYF	TGTGCCAGCAGCACTGTCGGCGGGGGTGGAAACACCATATATTTT
TRBV19	.	.	TRBJ1-1	CASSIDDPPFGTEAFF	TGTGCCAGTAGTATAGATGATCCGCCCTTCGGCACTGAAGCTTTCTTT
TRBV11-2	.	.	TRBJ2-2	CASSLGGGYTGELFF	TGTGCCAGCAGCTTAGGAGGGGGGTACACCGGGGAGCTGTTTTTT
TRBV6-5	.	TRBD1	TRBJ2-2	CASSYSTGANTGELFF	TGTGCCAGCAGTTACTCGACAGGGGCGAACACCGGGGAGCTGTTTTTT
TRBV14	.	.	TRBJ2-1	CASSQDVALYNEQFF	TGTGCCAGCAGCCAAGATGTCGCTCTGTACAATGAGCAGTTCTTC
TRBV18	.	.	TRBJ1-2	CASSPDGERGYTF	TGTGCCAGCTCACCTGACGGGGAGAGGGGCTACACCTTC
TRBV9	.	TRBD1	TRBJ2-1	CASTVRQGNEQFF	TGTGCCAGCACCGTAAGACAGGGGAATGAGCAGTTCTTC
TRBV18	.	.	TRBJ2-3	CASSPGSQGSTQYF	TGTGCCAGCTCACCAGGATCACAGGGAAGTACGCAGTATTTT
TRBV3-1/TRBV3-2	.	.	TRBJ2-6	CASSQASGANVLTF	TGTGCCAGCAGCCAAGCCTCTGGGGCCAACGTCCTGACTTTC
TRBV6-2/TRBV6-3	.	TRBD2	TRBJ2-4	CASSRGTSVGNIQYF	TGTGCCAGCAGTCGTGGGACTAGCGTAGGAAACATTCAGTACTTC
TRBV5-1	.	TRBD2	TRBJ2-5	CASSLSGRGQETQYF	TGCGCCAGCAGCTTGTCGGGGCGGGGGCAAGAGACCCAGTACTTC
TRBV27	.	.	TRBJ2-5	CASSSQGRETQYF	TGTGCCAGCAGTTCACAGGGAAGAGAGACCCAGTACTTC
TRBV2	.	.	TRBJ1-1	CASSVQTNTEAFF	TGTGCCAGCAGTGTTCAAACGAACACTGAAGCTTTCTTT
TRBV7-7	.	TRBD1	TRBJ2-1	CASSLDRDRYNEQFF	TGTGCCAGCAGCTTAGATCGGGACAGGTACAATGAGCAGTTCTTC
TRBV9	.	.	TRBJ1-4	CASSGHRADEKLFF	TGTGCCAGCAGCGGCCATCGAGCCGATGAAAAACTGTTTTTT
TRBV12-3/TRBV12-4	.	.	TRBJ1-1	CASRGPPNTEAFF	TGTGCCAGCAGGGGCCCCCCGAACACTGAAGCTTTCTTT
TRBV12-3/TRBV12-4	.	.	TRBJ2-7	CASSLDTGEQYF	TGTGCCAGCAGCCTTGACACAGGCGAGCAGTACTTC
TRBV9	.	.	TRBJ1-2	CASSVSVNHGYTF	TGTGCCAGCAGCGTATCAGTTAACCATGGCTACACCTTC
TRBV19	.	.	TRBJ1-1	CASSIPMNTEAFF	TGTGCCAGTAGTATTCCGATGAACACTGAAGCTTTCTTT
TRBV11-2	.	.	TRBJ2-5	CASSLGVRGGGETQYF	TGTGCCAGCAGCTTAGGGGTTAGGGGGGGCGGAGAGACCCAGTACTTC
TRBV19	.	.	TRBJ1-2	CASSIDGDRARGYTF	TGTGCCAGTAGTATAGATGGGGACCGGGCTCGAGGCTACACCTTC
TRBV7-9	.	TRBD1	TRBJ1-6	CASSTSDRGFNSPLHF	TGTGCCAGCAGCACGTCGGACAGGGGCTTTAATTCACCCCTCCACTTT
TRBV9	.	.	TRBJ1-1	CASSVVVGAEAFF	TGTGCCAGCAGCGTAGTCGTTGGCGCTGAAGCTTTCTTT
TRBV25-1	.	.	TRBJ2-3	CASSEERWGSRTDTQYF	TGTGCCAGCAGTGAAGAACGATGGGGGTCCCGCACAGATACGCAGTATTTT
TRBV9	.	TRBD1	TRBJ1-5	CASSATGAYQPQHF	TGTGCCAGCAGCGCCACAGGGGCATATCAGCCCCAGCATTTT
TRBV7-7	.	.	TRBJ2-1	CASSLEVSGYNEQFF	TGTGCCAGCAGCTTAGAAGTCTCTGGCTACAATGAGCAGTTCTTC
TRBV2	.	.	TRBJ1-3	CASPGTASSGNTIYF	TGTGCCAGCCCTGGGACGGCGAGCTCTGGAAACACCATATATTTT
TRBV5-5	.	TRBD2	TRBJ2-3	CASSVKRAGATDTQYF	TGTGCCAGCAGCGTGAAAAGAGCGGGGGCCACAGATACGCAGTATTTT
TRBV28	.	.	TRBJ1-6	CASSLQGFNSPLHF	TGTGCCAGCAGTTTACAGGGTTTTAATTCACCCCTCCACTTT
TRBV4-2	.	.	TRBJ1-3	CASSQEGDSGGNTIYF	TGTGCCAGCAGCCAAGAGGGCGACAGTGGAGGAAACACCATATATTTT
TRBV19	.	TRBD2	TRBJ2-7	CASSAGLAGVEYEQYF	TGTGCCAGTAGTGCGGGACTAGCGGGAGTCGAGTACGAGCAGTACTTC
TRBV27	once	.	TRBJ1-1	CASSLTGRAEAFF	TGTGCCAGCAGTCTCACAGGGAGGGCTGAAGCTTTCTTT
TRBV9	few	TRBD1	TRBJ2-1	CASSVGDSKNNEQFF	TGTGCCAGCAGCGTAGGGGACAGTAAGAACAATGAGCAGTTCTTC
TRBV18	.	.	TRBJ1-1	CASSPAGMNTEAFF	TGTGCCAGCTCACCAGCAGGGATGAACACTGAAGCTTTCTTT
TRBV25-1	.	.	TRBJ1-2	CASSPGGVYGYTF	TGTGCCAGCAGTCCCGGGGGGGTCTATGGCTACACCTTC
TRBV21-1	.	.	TRBJ2-2	CASSKRGHRGRFTGELFF	TGTGCCAGCAGCAAAAGGGGACATAGGGGGCGCTTCACCGGGGAGCTGTTTTTT
TRBV27	.	TRBD2	TRBJ2-3	CASSSALRLAGDTDTQYF	TGTGCCAGCAGTTCGGCCCTCAGACTAGCGGGGGACACAGATACGCAGTATTTT
TRBV6-5	.	.	TRBJ1-1	CASSHRDPVAEAFF	TGTGCCAGCAGCCACCGGGACCCCGTCGCTGAAGCTTTCTTT
TRBV27	once	.	TRBJ2-3	CASSFRDADTQYF	TGTGCCAGCAGTTTCAGAGATGCAGATACGCAGTATTTT